This note documents a single T cell receptor beta chain sequence. An end of the junction does not agree with germline; a read error may underlie this. This entry belongs to a study of CD8+CD57+ T cells in acquired aplastic anemia. Patients picked for sequencing had shown CD8+CD57+ cell expansion detected by flow cytometry. This CDR3 spans 14 amino acids. Looked up from germline, CDR1 is SEHNR and CDR2 is FQNEAQ (reference sequence). Profiling that covered TCR beta VDJ and CDR3 relied on genomic DNA as its template. TCRdb re-called the reads with MiXCR, one entry per CDR3 protein. Of 200,000 to 300,000 distinct CDR3 sequences listed, approximately 79% are singletons.

This clonotype was obtained from a human donor with aplastic anemia. The chain joins TRBV7-9 to TRBJ2-3, with D possibly TRBD1 on 6 matching bases. What was sequenced was sorted CD4+, CD8+, or CD8+CD57+ T cells (not recorded which) from PBMCs. This CDR3 is CASSLGGRPDAHTF. Here the CDR3 DNA reads TGTGCCAGCAGCTTAGGGGGGCGACCCGATGCGCACACTTTT. The variable domain in full, completed from reference TRBV7-9 and TRBJ2-3, reads DTGVSQNPRHKITKRGQNVTFRCDPISEHNRLYWYRQTLGQGPEFLTYFQNEAQLEKSRLLSDRFSAERPKGSFSTLEIQRTEQGDSAMYLCASSLGGRPDAHTFGPGTRLTVL.